This T cell receptor beta chain was captured by sequencing in a study of T cell changes during pregnancy in multiple sclerosis. Some clones are missing from TCRdb's copy, which holds only in-frame ones; the method was immunoSEQ multiplex PCR. This table holds about 68,000 clones, 75% to 95% found once. The specimen was peripheral blood, collected in the third trimester of pregnancy. This clonotype was sampled from a female donor with multiple sclerosis, enrolled in a pregnancy study.

This CDR3 reads CASSLLRGNTEAFF. The CDR3 nucleotides are TGTGCCAGCAGCTTGCTGAGAGGGAACACTGAAGCTTTCTTT. The genes are TRBV5-6 and TRBJ1-1; no definite D call. There are 14 residues in the CDR3. Trimming stripped 1 base from V and 1 base from J, with 8 bases between. Germline V lookup: CDR1 SGHDT, CDR2 YYEEEE. Together with reference TRBV5-6 and TRBJ1-1, the CDR3 gives the full variable domain: DAGVTQSPTHLIKTRGQQVTLRCSPKSGHDTVSWYQQALGQGPQFIFQYYEEEERQRGNFPDRFSGHQFPNYSSELNVNALLLGDSALYLCASSLLRGNTEAFFGQGTRLTVV.